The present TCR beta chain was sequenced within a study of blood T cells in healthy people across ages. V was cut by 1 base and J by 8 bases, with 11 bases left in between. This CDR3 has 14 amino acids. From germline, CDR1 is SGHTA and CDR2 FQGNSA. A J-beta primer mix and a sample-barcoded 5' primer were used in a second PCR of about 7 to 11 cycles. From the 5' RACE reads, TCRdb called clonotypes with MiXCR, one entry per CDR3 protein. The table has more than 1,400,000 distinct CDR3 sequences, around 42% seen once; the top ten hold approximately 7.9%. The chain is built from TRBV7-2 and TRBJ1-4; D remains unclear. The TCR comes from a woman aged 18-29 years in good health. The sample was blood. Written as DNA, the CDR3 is TGTGCCAGCAGCTTAGGGTCAAGGCGGGAAAAACTGTTTTTT. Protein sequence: CASSLGSRREKLFF. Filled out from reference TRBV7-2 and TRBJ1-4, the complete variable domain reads GAGVSQSPSNKVTEKGKDVELRCDPISGHTALYWYRQSLGQGLEFLIYFQGNSAPDKSGLPSDRFSAERTGGSVSTLTIQRTQQEDSAVYLCASSLGSRREKLFFGSGTQLSVL.